This T cell receptor beta chain was recovered during a study of cytomegalovirus exposure and HLA in healthy donors. Per the germline V gene, CDR1 is MNHEY and CDR2 is SMNVEV (reference sequence). CDR3 length: 14 amino acids. V lost 6 bases, J lost 7 bases, and 16 bases lay in between. This clone was detected a few times. The PCR employed 60 Vbeta primers together with 13 Jbeta primers. TCRdb keeps only in-frame clones here, not all; method: immunoSEQ multiplex PCR. The data show approximately 90,000 clones, around four fifths seen once. The TCR was taken from a boy aged 10-17 years in good health and CMV-seronegative. Sequencing input: PBMCs. The chain employs TRBV27 and TRBJ2-1; TRBD2 is a possible D gene (5 bases). DNA for the CDR3: TGTGCCAGCAGCCTAGACTCGGGCGGGAATGAGCAGTTCTTC. It is translated as CASSLDSGGNEQFF.